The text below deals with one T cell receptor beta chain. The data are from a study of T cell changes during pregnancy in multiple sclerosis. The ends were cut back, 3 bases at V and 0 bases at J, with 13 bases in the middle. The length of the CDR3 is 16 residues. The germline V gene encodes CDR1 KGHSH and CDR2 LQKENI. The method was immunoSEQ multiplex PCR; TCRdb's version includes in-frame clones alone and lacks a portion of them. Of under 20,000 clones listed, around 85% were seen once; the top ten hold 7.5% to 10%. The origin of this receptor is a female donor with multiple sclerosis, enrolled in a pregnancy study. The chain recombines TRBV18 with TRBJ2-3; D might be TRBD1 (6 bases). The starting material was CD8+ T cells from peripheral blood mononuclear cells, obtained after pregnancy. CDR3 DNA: TGTGCCAGCTCACCCTTGGACAGCGAAAGCACAGATACGCAGTATTTT. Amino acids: CASSPLDSESTDTQYF. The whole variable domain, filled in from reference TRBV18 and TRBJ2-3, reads NAGVMQNPRHLVRRRGQEARLRCSPMKGHSHVYWYRQLPEEGLKFMVYLQKENIIDESGMPKERFSAEFPKEGPSILRIQQVVRGDSAAYFCASSPLDSESTDTQYFGPGTRLTVL.